This T cell receptor (beta chain) was observed in a study of blood T cell repertoires in COVID-19. The ends lost 3 bases at V and 5 bases at J; junction bases unmatched: 3. Germline CDR1 reads LGHDT; CDR2 reads YNNKEL (reference sequence). The CDR3 is 14 amino acids. Only one count was recorded for this clone. The data were produced by immunoSEQ multiplex PCR, yet TCRdb's version contains in-frame clones alone and is incomplete. The table lists 26,000 or so clones, around nine tenths of them singletons. This receptor was taken from a human donor with active COVID-19. The donor label of this sample is uncertain. The V and J genes are TRBV3-1 (or the pseudogene TRBV3-2) and TRBJ1-2, with 10 nucleotides matching TRBD1. Sequences were obtained from peripheral blood. The CDR3 sequence is CASSHRQGAYGYTF. CDR3 nucleotides: TGTGCCAGCAGCCATAGACAGGGGGCTTATGGCTACACCTTC.